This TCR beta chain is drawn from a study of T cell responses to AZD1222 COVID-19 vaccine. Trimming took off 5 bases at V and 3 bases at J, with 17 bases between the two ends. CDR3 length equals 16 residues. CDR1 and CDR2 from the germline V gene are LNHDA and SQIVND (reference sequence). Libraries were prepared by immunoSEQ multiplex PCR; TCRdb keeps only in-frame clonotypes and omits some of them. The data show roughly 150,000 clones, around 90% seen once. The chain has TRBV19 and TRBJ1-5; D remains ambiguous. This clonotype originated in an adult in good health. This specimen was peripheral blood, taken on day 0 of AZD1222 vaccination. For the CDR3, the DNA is TGTGCCAGTAGTTCCCGGGCCGCTAGGGCCAATCAGCCCCAGCATTTT. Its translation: CASSSRAARANQPQHF.